This T cell receptor beta chain was found in a study of OX40 agonist ivuxolimab in advanced cancers. For the study at large: Partial responses were seen in three patients, one with hepatocellular carcinoma and two with cutaneous melanoma. Study-level points and caveats: Antigen specificity remained undetermined for the expanded peripheral T cells. Clonal expansion by week 6 occurred in CD4+ and CD8+ blood T cells (at 0.1 to 3.0 mg/kg). Expanded clones belonging to CD8+ T cells outnumbered, on average, those of CD4+.

This table comes from immunoSEQ multiplex PCR, and its TCRdb copy is limited to in-frame clones, with some not included. The sample contains 39,000 or so clones, approximately 86% of which appear only once. There are 14 residues in the CDR3. Germline V CDR1 and CDR2: SGHAT, FQNNGV. V was cut by 0 bases and J by 2 bases, with 8 bases left in between. Comment on this clone: Its antigen is unknown.

This sequence was found in an adult with an advanced solid tumor such as melanoma, head and neck, liver or kidney cancer. The J gene is TRBJ2-7, the V gene TRBV11-2; no clear D. This specimen was CD4+ or CD8+ T cells sorted from blood, taken in a trial of the OX40 agonist ivuxolimab. The CDR3 sequence is CASSLDPPTYEQYF. CDR3 sequence (DNA): TGTGCCAGCAGCTTAGATCCGCCAACCTACGAGCAGTACTTC.